The 8 T cell receptor beta chains reported below all come from one sample, sequenced in a study of post-analysis software for immune sequencing data. Their antigens remain unidentified. Every TCR beta cDNA library bore unique molecular identifiers. TCRdb analysed the PCR reads with MiXCR anew, one entry per CDR3 protein. The table includes about half a million distinct CDR3 sequences, around a third detected once. Study results and limitations: Four or five TRBV segments (TRBV5-6, TRBV5-1 and TRBV20-1 among them) occurred more frequently in patients than in controls.

Sequenced material: blood. All receptors derive from a girl aged 2-17 years with multiple sclerosis.

As concerns this clonotype: Being one base from a much bigger clone, this may be a read error. The V gene is TRBV7-2, the J gene TRBJ1-2; no clear D. This CDR3 contains 12 residues. CDR1 and CDR2 (germline): SGHTA, FQGNSA. V was shortened by 5 bases and J by 7 bases, with 11 bases between the two germline ends. The CDR3 is CASSPIGFGYTF. In DNA, the CDR3 is TGTGCCAGCAGCCCGATCGGATTTGGCTACACCTTC.

This rearrangement joins TRBV12-3 or TRBV12-4 to TRBJ1-1; the match to TRBD1 covers 7 bases. With 4 bases clipped from V and 3 bases from J, the junction kept 5 bases outside the gene matches. The CDR3 covers 14 residues. The CDR3 is CASSSRTGHTEAFF. CDR3 nucleotides: TGTGCCAGCAGTTCCCGGACAGGACACACTGAAGCTTTCTTT.

J is TRBJ1-1 and V is TRBV9; 10 bases are shared with TRBD1. V lost 3 bases, J lost 4 bases, and 12 bases stayed unmatched. CDR1 SGDLS and CDR2 YYNGEE come from the germline V gene. The CDR3 consists of 17 residues. CDR3 protein: CASSDDRDRGGGTEAFF. In DNA form, the CDR3 reads TGTGCCAGCAGCGACGACCGGGACAGGGGAGGGGGCACTGAAGCTTTCTTT.

The chain combines TRBV2 with TRBJ2-1; a possible D gene is TRBD1 (5 bases). Germline V gene sequence: CDR1 SNHLY, CDR2 FYNNEI. V lost 6 bases and J lost 3, with 15 bases in between. The CDR3 has 15 amino acids. The CDR3 protein is CASSPTRQIYNEQFF. CDR3 sequence (DNA): TGTGCCAGCAGCCCGACCAGACAGATCTACAATGAGCAGTTCTTC.

The table lists this clonotype with a few counts. The chain has TRBV5-1 and TRBJ2-1; a weak D match, TRBD1 (7 bases). CDR1 SGHRS and CDR2 YFSETQ come from the germline V gene. This CDR3 comprises 16 residues. Trimming took off 3 bases at V and 2 bases at J, with 15 bases between the two ends. The CDR3: CASSSGGGGAYNEQFF. Here the CDR3 DNA reads TGCGCCAGCAGCTCTGGAGGAGGGGGCGCCTACAATGAGCAGTTCTTC.

This clonotype has more than one count but fewer than ten. The rearrangement links TRBV5-1 to TRBJ1-2; the D is unclear. Germline CDR1 reads SGHRS; CDR2 reads YFSETQ. The V gene lost 3 bases and the J gene lost 4 bases, with 10 bases spanning the gap. This CDR3 is 13 amino acids long. The CDR3 region has the DNA TGCGCCAGCAGCTCTCCTACTGGCTATGGCTACACCTTC. Its protein is CASSSPTGYGYTF. The full variable domain, in which reference TRBV5-1 and TRBJ1-2 provide the parts outside the CDR3, is KAGVTQTPRYLIKTRGQQVTLSCSPISGHRSVSWYQQTPGQGLQFLFEYFSETQRNKGNFPGRFSGRQFSNSRSEMNVSTLELGDSALYLCASSSPTGYGYTFGSGTRLTVV.

The genes are TRBV5-1 and TRBJ2-5, with TRBD1 matching over 7 bases. This CDR3 is built from 14 residues. Germline trimming cut 4 bases from V and 5 bases from J; bases unmatched to any gene: 8. Germline V gene data show CDR1 as SGHRS and CDR2 as YFSETQ. Here the CDR3 DNA reads TGCGCCAGCAGCGGAACAGGGGTGGTCGAGACCCAGTACTTC. Residues: CASSGTGVVETQYF.

The chain couples TRBV5-1 to TRBJ2-3, with a possible D match to TRBD1 (6 bases). From germline, CDR1 is SGHRS and CDR2 YFSETQ. V lost 2 bases and J 3 bases, leaving 10 bases between the germline ends. The CDR3 length is 14 residues. DNA of the CDR3: TGCGCCAGCAGCTTTAGTGACAGGACAGATACGCAGTATTTT. Its translation: CASSFSDRTDTQYF.